This TCR beta chain was obtained from a study of T cells in Graves' hyperthyroidism and ophthalmopathy. Findings and caveats of the study: The model identified upcoming ophthalmopathy a median approximately six months ahead of onset. Most thyroid clonotypes expanded above 0.001 appeared in blood too.

A patient was excluded if there was uncontrolled infection, other autoimmune disease, pregnancy or lactation. CDR1 and CDR2 (germline): MNHNS, SASEGT. The V end was cut by 8 bases, the J end by 0 bases, with 22 bases between. The CDR3 is made up of 18 amino acids. RNA transcripts served as the template for amplifying TCR beta CDR3 regions. First-round RT-PCR of the TCR CDR3 relied on the HTBI primer set. MiXCR was run by TCRdb on the multiplex PCR reads, yielding one entry per CDR3 protein. The sample has more than 500,000 distinct CDR3 sequences; about 16% are singletons. The sample holds many counts of this clonotype. Its antigen is not identified.

Sequenced input: blood. This clonotype was obtained from a woman aged 25 to 45 with Graves' ophthalmopathy. The chain carries TRBV6-1 and TRBJ2-2; possibly TRBD2 for D (6 bases). CDR3 nucleotide sequence: TGTGCCAGCCGTTCATTCATCCGGGACTCGGCGAACACCGGGGAGCTGTTTTTT. This encodes CASRSFIRDSANTGELFF.